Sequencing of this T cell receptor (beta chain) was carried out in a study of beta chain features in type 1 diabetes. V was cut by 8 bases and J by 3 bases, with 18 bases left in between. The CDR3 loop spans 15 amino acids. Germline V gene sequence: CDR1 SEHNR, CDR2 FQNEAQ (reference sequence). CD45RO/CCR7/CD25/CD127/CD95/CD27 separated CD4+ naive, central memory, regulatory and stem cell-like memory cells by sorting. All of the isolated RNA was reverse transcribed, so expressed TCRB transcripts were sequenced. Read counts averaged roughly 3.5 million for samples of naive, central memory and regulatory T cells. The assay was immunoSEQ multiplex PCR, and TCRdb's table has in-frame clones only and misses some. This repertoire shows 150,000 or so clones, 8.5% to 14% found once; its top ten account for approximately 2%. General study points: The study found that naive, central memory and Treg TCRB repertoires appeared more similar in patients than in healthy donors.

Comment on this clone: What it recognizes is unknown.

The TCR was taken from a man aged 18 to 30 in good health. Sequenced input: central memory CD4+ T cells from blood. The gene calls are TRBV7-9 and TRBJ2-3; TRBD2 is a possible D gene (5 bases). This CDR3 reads CASYRHLGGTDTQYF. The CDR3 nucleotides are TGTGCCAGCTATAGACACCTGGGCGGGACAGATACGCAGTATTTT. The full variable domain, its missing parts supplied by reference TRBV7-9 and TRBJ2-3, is DTGVSQNPRHKITKRGQNVTFRCDPISEHNRLYWYRQTLGQGPEFLTYFQNEAQLEKSRLLSDRFSAERPKGSFSTLEIQRTEQGDSAMYLCASYRHLGGTDTQYFGPGTRLTVL.